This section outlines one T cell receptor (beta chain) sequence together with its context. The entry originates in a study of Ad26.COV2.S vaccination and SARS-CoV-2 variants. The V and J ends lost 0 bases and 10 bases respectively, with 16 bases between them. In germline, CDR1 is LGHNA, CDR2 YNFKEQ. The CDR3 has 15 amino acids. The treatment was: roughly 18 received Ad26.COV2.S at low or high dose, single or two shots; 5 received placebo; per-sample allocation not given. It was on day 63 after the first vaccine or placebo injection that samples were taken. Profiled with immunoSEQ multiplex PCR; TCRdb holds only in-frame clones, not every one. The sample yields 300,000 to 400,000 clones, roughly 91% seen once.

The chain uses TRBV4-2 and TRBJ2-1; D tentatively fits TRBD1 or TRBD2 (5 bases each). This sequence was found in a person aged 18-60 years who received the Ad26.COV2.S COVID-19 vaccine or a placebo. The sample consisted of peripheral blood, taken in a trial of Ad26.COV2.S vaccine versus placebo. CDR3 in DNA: TGTGCCAGCAGCCAAGATCGAGGCCGGGGCTGGGAGCAGTTCTTC. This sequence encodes CASSQDRGRGWEQFF.